The present entry profiles one T cell receptor (beta chain) with its context. J was trimmed by 2 bases and V by 1 base; bases with no gene match: 6. The CDR3 extends over 17 amino acids. Per the germline V gene, CDR1 is SGHDN and CDR2 is FVKESK. The sample belongs to a study of blood T cell repertoires in COVID-19. Libraries were prepared by immunoSEQ multiplex PCR; TCRdb keeps only in-frame clonotypes and omits some of them. The profile shows 46,000 or so clones, under 95% of them singletons. The chain employs TRBV14 and TRBJ1-4; 8 nucleotides match TRBD1. The specimen sequenced was peripheral blood. This receptor was identified in a man between 65 and 79 years old with active COVID-19. CDR3 bases: TGTGCCAGCAGCCAAGGATGGCAGGGGGCGACTAATGAAAAACTGTTTTTT. Translation gives CASSQGWQGATNEKLFF. The variable domain in full, with the rest retrieved from reference TRBV14 and TRBJ1-4, is EAGVTQFPSHSVIEKGQTVTLRCDPISGHDNLYWYRRVMGKEIKFLLHFVKESKQDESGMPNNRFLAERTGGTYSTLKVQPAELEDSGVYFCASSQGWQGATNEKLFFGSGTQLSVL.